This record concerns one T cell receptor beta chain sequence. Its antigen remains unknown. TCRdb keeps only in-frame clones here, not all; method: immunoSEQ multiplex PCR. In the table there are roughly 140,000 clones, about 89% of which are singletons. This sample was taken from a study of T cell responses to AZD1222 COVID-19 vaccine. Study results and caveats: Unmutated regions of variants are reportedly targeted by nearly half of spike-specific TCRs. Spike-specific TCR repertoires showed rising breadth and depth after two AZD1222 doses. It was only a handful of AZD1222 recipients who were seropositive at baseline. The donors showed a predominance of white British ancestry and of females, with possible underestimation of clonal diversity.

The sequences come from peripheral blood, collected on day 0 of AZD1222 vaccination. This receptor was obtained from an adult in good health.

The CDR3 sequence: CASSDFRRTGELFF. The DNA of the CDR3 is TGTGCCAGCAGTGATTTCAGGCGCACCGGGGAGCTGTTTTTT. J is TRBJ2-2 and V is TRBV6-1, with unresolved D. The CDR3 totals 14 residues. In germline, CDR1 is MNHNS, CDR2 SASEGT. V was pared by 3 bases and J by 4 bases, with 9 bases between.